These 18 T cell receptor beta chains were sequenced from one sample in a study of blood T cells in healthy people across ages. A J-beta primer mix and a sample-barcoded 5' primer were used in a second PCR of about 7 to 12 cycles. TCRdb itself ran the 5' RACE reads through MiXCR, one entry per CDR3 protein. The data show some 1,500,000 distinct CDR3 sequences, approximately 43% seen once. Sequenced sample: blood. The receptors here all came from a woman between 18 and 29 years old in good health.

This clonotype was picked up a small number of times. The genes are TRBV29-1 and TRBJ1-2; 7 bases align to TRBD1. Looked up from germline, CDR1 is SQVTM and CDR2 is ANQGSEA. CDR3 length equals 11 residues. J was trimmed by 7 bases and V by 6 bases; bases with no gene match: 5. The CDR3 spells CSVPTGSGYTF. The CDR3 coding sequence is TGCAGCGTCCCGACAGGGTCTGGCTACACCTTC.

The table lists this clonotype with a few counts. This may stem from a read error, because a much larger clone lies one nucleotide away. CDR3 bases: TGTGCCACCAGCAGAGATCTTGCACCCAGCTCCTACAATGAGCAGTTCTTC. The encoded protein is CATSRDLAPSSYNEQFF. The chain recombines TRBV15 with TRBJ2-1; D gene unclear. V was pared by 0 bases and J by 0 bases, with 12 bases between. The CDR3 runs to 17 residues. CDR1 and CDR2 from the germline V gene are LNHNV and YYDKDF (reference sequence).

This clonotype was observed a handful of times. The chain is built from TRBV24-1 and TRBJ1-2, with 7 bases aligning to TRBD1. Germline values: CDR1 KGHDR, CDR2 SFDVKD. The CDR3 covers 13 residues. V was clipped by 7 bases and J by 2 bases; unmatched bases: 3. The CDR3 loop is CATSPQGNYGYTF. CDR3 nucleotides: TGTGCCACCAGCCCACAGGGGAACTATGGCTACACCTTC.

The genes are TRBV3-1 and TRBJ1-6, with D tentatively TRBD1 (6 bases). Per the germline V gene, CDR1 is LGHDT and CDR2 is YNNKEL (reference sequence). V lost 7 bases, J lost 3 bases, and 16 bases lay in between. CDR3 size: 16 residues. The CDR3: CASTRGQFLYNSPLHF. The CDR3 DNA follows: TGTGCCAGCACCCGGGGGCAGTTCCTCTATAATTCACCCCTCCACTTT.

This clonotype was counted between two and nine times. The chain employs TRBV6-6 and TRBJ1-2; TRBD1 agrees at 8 bases. Losses at the gene ends were 7 bases for V and 4 bases for J; bases not matched to a gene: 8. Germline values: CDR1 MNHNY, CDR2 SVGAGI (reference sequence). This CDR3 comprises 14 residues. For the CDR3, the DNA is TGTGCCAGCACTCAGGGACAGGAGCCCTATGGCTACACCTTC. Its protein is CASTQGQEPYGYTF.

The chain recombines TRBV27 with TRBJ2-1; TRBD2 matches 8 bases. Germline V gene lookup returns CDR1 MNHEY and CDR2 SMNVEV (reference sequence). The CDR3 is 15 residues long. Losses at the gene ends were 4 bases for V and 3 bases for J; bases not matched to a gene: 5. This chain's CDR3 is CASSSIAGNYNEQFF. CDR3 DNA sequence: TGTGCCAGCAGTTCCATAGCGGGGAACTACAATGAGCAGTTCTTC.

The gene calls are TRBV6-5 and TRBJ1-2, with 9 bases aligning to TRBD1. The CDR3 consists of 15 residues. Germline V gene lookup returns CDR1 MNHEY and CDR2 SVGAGI. V shed 5 bases and J 5 bases; nucleotides not matched to a gene: 9. CDR3 DNA sequence: TGTGCCAGCAGTGGGGAAGGGGACAGGGTTTATGGCTACACCTTC. It translates to CASSGEGDRVYGYTF.

The sample holds a few counts of this clonotype. The J gene is TRBJ2-3, the V gene TRBV9, with 9 bases matching TRBD2. The CDR3 covers 16 residues. CDR1 and CDR2 (germline): SGDLS, YYNGEE. Trimming at V came to 4 bases and at J to 6 bases, leaving 12 bases not matched to a gene. DNA of the CDR3: TGTGCCAGCAGCCGCCAAGCGGGGGGAGGGTACGATACGCAGTATTTT. Translated, it gives CASSRQAGGGYDTQYF.

The DNA of the CDR3 is TGTGCCAGCAGCTTGGTGATTAAGTGGAGACTAGAAAGCGACAATGAGCAGTTCTTC. It translates to CASSLVIKWRLESDNEQFF. The chain employs TRBV5-6 and TRBJ2-1; D might be TRBD2 (6 bases). The V gene's germline CDR1 is SGHDT and CDR2 YYEEEE. V was pared by 0 bases and J by 5 bases, with 24 bases between. The CDR3 is made up of 19 amino acids.

This clonotype was seen a single time. The rearrangement joins TRBV6-2 or TRBV6-3 to TRBJ1-5; 9 bases match TRBD1. The germline CDR1 and CDR2 sequences are MNHEY and SVGEGT. The ends lost 2 bases at V and 6 bases at J; junction bases unmatched: 11. The CDR3 covers 17 residues. The CDR3, as DNA: TGTGCCAGCAGTTACACGCGACAGGGGGAGGGCGTTCAGCCCCAGCATTTT. Encoded protein: CASSYTRQGEGVQPQHF.

This clonotype occurred a few times. CDR3 amino acids: CASSWSGTANTGELFF. CDR3 DNA sequence: TGTGCCAGCAGCTGGTCCGGGACAGCGAACACCGGGGAGCTGTTTTTT. This chain joins TRBV12-3 or TRBV12-4 and TRBJ2-2; 7 bases line up with TRBD1. V lost 6 bases to trimming and J lost 0 bases; unmatched junction nucleotides: 7. The CDR3 sequence is 16 residues long.

This clonotype was seen more than once but under ten times. The chain has TRBV29-1 and TRBJ2-1; 8 nucleotides align to TRBD2. Unmatched junction bases numbered 7, after V lost 6 bases and J lost 0 bases. The CDR3 consists of 15 residues. CDR1 SQVTM and CDR2 ANQGSEA come from the germline V gene. The CDR3 reads CSVGRDFSSYNEQFF. The DNA of the CDR3 is TGCAGCGTCGGGAGGGACTTTAGCTCCTACAATGAGCAGTTCTTC.

This chain links TRBV3-1 with TRBJ1-1; D gene ambiguous. Trimming took 1 base from V and 5 from J, leaving 5 bases between them. CDR3 length: 12 amino acids. Germline values: CDR1 LGHDT, CDR2 YNNKEL (reference sequence). CDR3 residues: CASSQGMTEAFF. The CDR3, as DNA: TGTGCCAGCAGCCAAGGAATGACTGAAGCTTTCTTT.

With respect to this clonotype: This clone may be a read error of a much larger clone one base away. The chain carries TRBV7-9 and TRBJ2-3, with 10 nucleotides matching TRBD2. CDR1 and CDR2 from the germline V gene are SEHNR and FQNEAQ (reference sequence). The CDR3 covers 16 residues. V gave up 1 base and J gave up 6 bases; unmatched junction bases: 7. CDR3 bases: TGTGCCAGCAGCTTAGGATGGATTAGCGGGGGGGATACGCAGTATTTT. Its protein product is CASSLGWISGGDTQYF.

There are a few counts of this clonotype. The gene calls are TRBV20-1 and TRBJ2-3, with 9 bases that match TRBD2. CDR1 is DFQATT and CDR2 is SNEGSKA in the germline V gene (reference sequence). The length of the CDR3 is 15 residues. V lost 4 bases, J lost 0 bases, and 5 bases stayed unmatched. The chain's CDR3 is CSAIRTSASTDTQYF. Written as DNA, the CDR3 is TGCAGTGCTATTAGGACTAGCGCAAGCACAGATACGCAGTATTTT.

The V and J genes are TRBV4-1 and TRBJ2-3; TRBD1 matches 7 bases. The CDR3 runs to 16 residues. V shed 4 bases and J 4 bases; nucleotides not matched to a gene: 11. Germline V gene sequence: CDR1 MGHRA, CDR2 YSYEKL. The CDR3 is CASSLRTGSGPDTQYF. The CDR3 nucleotides are TGCGCCAGCAGCCTCCGGACAGGATCTGGCCCAGATACGCAGTATTTT.

This clonotype was detected only a few times. This chain links TRBV6-6 with TRBJ2-5; no clear D. The V end was cut by 5 bases, the J end by 2 bases, with 9 bases between. CDR3 length equals 13 residues. Germline CDR1 reads MNHNY; CDR2 reads SVGAGI (reference sequence). The CDR3 here is CASSAYGQETQYF. CDR3 DNA: TGTGCCAGCAGTGCATACGGGCAAGAGACCCAGTACTTC.

This clonotype has more than one count but fewer than ten. The genes are TRBV4-3 and TRBJ2-1; no reliable D call. Per the germline V gene, CDR1 is LGHNA and CDR2 is YSLEER. This CDR3 is built from 16 residues. Trimming stripped 0 bases from V and 2 bases from J, with 11 bases between. CDR3 residues: CASSQERELPYNEQFF. In nucleotides, the CDR3 is TGCGCCAGCAGCCAAGAACGCGAGCTGCCCTACAATGAGCAGTTCTTC.